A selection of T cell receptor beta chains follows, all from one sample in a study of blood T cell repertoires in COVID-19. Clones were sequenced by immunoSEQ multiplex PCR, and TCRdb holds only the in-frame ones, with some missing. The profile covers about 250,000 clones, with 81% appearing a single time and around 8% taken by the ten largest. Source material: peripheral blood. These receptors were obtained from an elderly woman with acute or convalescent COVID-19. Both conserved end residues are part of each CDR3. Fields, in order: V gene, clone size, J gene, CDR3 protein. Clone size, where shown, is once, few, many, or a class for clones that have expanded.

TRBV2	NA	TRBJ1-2	CASTFIDRLLFGYTF
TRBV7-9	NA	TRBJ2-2	CASSLISGNTGELFF
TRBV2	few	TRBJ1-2	CASSEAGQSYGYTF
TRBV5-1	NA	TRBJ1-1	CASSLGSREAFF
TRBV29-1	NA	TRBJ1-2	CSVRIGEGYTF
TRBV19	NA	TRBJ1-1	CASNSGTENTEAFF
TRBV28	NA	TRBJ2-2	CASRPSGRFAGELFF
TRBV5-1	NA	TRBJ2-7	CASSIGHGFGTYEQYF
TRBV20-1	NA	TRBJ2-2	CSGSRQANTGELFF
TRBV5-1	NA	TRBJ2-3	CASSPSTSGRGADTQYF
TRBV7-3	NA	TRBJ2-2	CASSLVYTGELFF
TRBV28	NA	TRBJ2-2	CASNTGWGAGELFF
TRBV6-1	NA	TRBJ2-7	CASSEALVAGGFSYEQYF
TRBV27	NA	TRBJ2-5	CASTPVGEEPGETQYF
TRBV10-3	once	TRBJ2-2	CAISVIKGLVNTGELFF
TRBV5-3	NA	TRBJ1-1	CARSRDRIQGSTEAFF
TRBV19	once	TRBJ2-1	CASSIGGVNEQFF
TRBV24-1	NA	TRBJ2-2	CATSDAGLAAGELFF
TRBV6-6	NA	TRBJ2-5	CASTPSGRYQETQYF
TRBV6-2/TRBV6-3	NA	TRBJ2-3	CASSAKAQGRLATDTQYF
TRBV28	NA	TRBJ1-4	CATLSTTGNEKLFF
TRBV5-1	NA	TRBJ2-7	CASSFAGTGAYEQYF
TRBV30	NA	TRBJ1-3	CAWNQRTARFSGNTIYF
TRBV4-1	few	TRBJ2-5	CASSQAAGRETQYF
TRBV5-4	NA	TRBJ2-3	CASSLDPAGSTDTQYF
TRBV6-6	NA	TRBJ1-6	CASSLVQRGQGVGSPLHF
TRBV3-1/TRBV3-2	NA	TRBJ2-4	CASSQLTSGVAKNIQYF
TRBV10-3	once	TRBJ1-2	CAISGGLEGFYGYTF
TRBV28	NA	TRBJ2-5	CASSSASGRRETQYF
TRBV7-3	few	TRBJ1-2	CASSSGVDYGYTF
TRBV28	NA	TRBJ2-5	CASSFLRTAQETQYF
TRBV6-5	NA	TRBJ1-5	CASGPGAGLNQPQHF
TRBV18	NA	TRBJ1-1	CASSLDRNTEAFF
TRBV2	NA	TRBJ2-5	CASRAGPAQETQYF
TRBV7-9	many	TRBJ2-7	CASSPPWDNRAYEQYF